This is a list of T cell receptor beta chains from one sample in a study of tumor and adjacent non-tumor tissue in lung cancer. TCRdb processed the multiplex PCR reads anew with MiXCR; each CDR3 protein has one entry. The data show 65,000 to 90,000 distinct CDR3 sequences, with around 85% seen just once and more than 10% held by the top ten. The sequenced sample was lung tumor tissue. These receptors were collected from a woman in her forties or fifties with non-small cell lung cancer. Both conserved end residues are part of each CDR3. The D gene is left open where the match is weak. The size entry is marked missing in some rows and otherwise reads once, few, many or a size class.

J	V	size	D	DNA	CDR3
TRBJ2-7	TRBV4-3	once	TRBD2	TGCGCCAGTAGCCAAAGGAGTAGCGGGAGTGGCGAGCAGTACTTC	CASSQRSSGSGEQYF
TRBJ2-2	TRBV4-2	many	-	TGTGCCAGCAGCCAAGAGCAGGGGACCGGGGAGCTGTTTTTT	CASSQEQGTGELFF
TRBJ2-2	TRBV4-2	few	TRBD2	TGTGCCAGCATGGCTAGCGGGTCTTCCGGGGAGCTGTTTTTT	CASMASGSSGELFF
TRBJ1-4	TRBV4-3	-	TRBD1	TGCGCTAGCAGCCTTGGACAGGACTCGGAACTCTTTTTT	CASSLGQDSELFF
TRBJ2-7	TRBV20-1	-	-	TGCAGTGGTTCCAAAACGAGAGCCGATAATTCCTACGAGCAGTACTTC	CSGSKTRADNSYEQYF
TRBJ2-6	TRBV10-3	-	TRBD1	TGTACCATCAACAGGACAGGTCTCTCTGGGGCCAACGTCCTGACTTTC	CTINRTGLSGANVLTF
TRBJ2-2	TRBV6-5	-	TRBD2	TGTGCAGCAGCCTCTAGCGGGAGCCTGGGGGGGAACAACGGGGAGCTTTTTTTT	CAAASSGSLGGNNGELFF
TRBJ1-1	TRBV20-1	once	-	TGCATTGCTAGGGACCCGGCCGTGAACACTGAAGCTTTCTTT	CIARDPAVNTEAFF
TRBJ2-1	TRBV6-2/TRBV6-3	-	TRBD1	TGTGCCAGCAGTTTGGGACAGGGAGAGTACAATGAGCAGTTCTTC	CASSLGQGEYNEQFF
TRBJ2-1	TRBV29-1	medium-sized	-	TGCAGCGTTGAACTTCCGGCGGGACCCCGGGATGAGCAGTTCTTC	CSVELPAGPRDEQFF
TRBJ2-2	TRBV11-2	-	-	TGTGCAAGCAGCTTAGAACAATTAGGCGGGGAGCTTTTATTT	CASSLEQLGGELLF
TRBJ2-2	TRBV4-3	medium-sized	-	TGCGCCAGCAGCCCTCGGAGAAACACCGGGGAGCTGTTTTTT	CASSPRRNTGELFF
TRBJ2-7	TRBV4-1	-	TRBD2	TGCGCCAGCAACCCAAGGATCCCGGGACTAGTGGACTTTACCTACGAGCACTACTTC	CASNPRIPGLVDFTYEHYF
TRBJ2-4	TRBV28	-	-	TGTGCCAGCAGTTTTGGACCCCTAGCCAAAAACATTCAGTACTTC	CASSFGPLAKNIQYF
TRBJ2-1	TRBV29-1	-	-	TGCAGCGTTGAAAGGCACACGGGGGCATGGGAACAGTTCTTC	CSVERHTGAWEQFF
TRBJ2-3	TRBV20-1	-	-	TGCAGTGCTAGAGATGTGAGCGTCAGGGCGCAGTATTTT	CSARDVSVRAQYF
TRBJ2-5	TRBV20-1	-	-	TGCAGTGTAGGAAAAGAAGTGACCCAGTACTTC	CSVGKEVTQYF
TRBJ1-2	TRBV20-1	-	TRBD1	TGCAGTGCTAGGATACAGGGGACGGGTGGCTACAAATTC	CSARIQGTGGYKF
TRBJ2-7	TRBV5-1	few	TRBD2	TGCGCCAGCAGCCAGAATAGCGGGAGTTTTAGCTACGAACAGTACTTC	CASSQNSGSFSYEQYF
TRBJ2-1	TRBV5-8	-	-	TGTGCCAGCAGCTTGGAGCAGGAAACTGAGCCGATCTTC	CASSLEQETEPIF
TRBJ2-5	TRBV6-1	-	-	TGTGCCAGCAGCAGACTAGTTTCTCTCCAAGAGACCCAGTACTTC	CASSRLVSLQETQYF
TRBJ2-7	TRBV6-1	medium-sized	TRBD2	TGTGCCAGCAGTGAAGGGCTAGCGGAGTGGTACGAGCAGTACTTC	CASSEGLAEWYEQYF
TRBJ2-7	TRBV11-2	-	TRBD2	TGTGTCAGCATGCTAAGAGGACTAGTGGTCTCGGACGAGCAGTACTTC	CVSMLRGLVVSDEQYF
TRBJ1-5	TRBV12-3/TRBV12-4	-	-	TGTGCCAGCGGTACCCTCATCGGAAGGGGGAATCAACCTCAGCATTTT	CASGTLIGRGNQPQHF
TRBJ2-7	TRBV20-1	-	-	TGCAGTGTTCGAGGTCTCCGGGACGCGTCCCCCGAGCAGTACTTC	CSVRGLRDASPEQYF
TRBJ2-2	TRBV28	-	-	TGTGCCAGGAGTGTTGGGGACAAACGCACCGGGGAGCTGTTTTTT	CARSVGDKRTGELFF
TRBJ1-1	TRBV28	few	TRBD1	TGTGCCAGCAGCTCATCCTGGACAGGGGCAACTGAAGCTTTCTTT	CASSSSWTGATEAFF
TRBJ2-1	TRBV6-1	-	-	TGTGCCAGCAAGAGCCCAACAGGGTCCTTTGTGGATGAGCAGATATTC	CASKSPTGSFVDEQIF
TRBJ2-7	TRBV10-3	-	TRBD2	TGTGCCAGTGACCGGGACTATCGGGAGAACATCCCGCACGAGCAGTACTTC	CASDRDYRENIPHEQYF
TRBJ1-3	TRBV4-1	-	-	TGCGCCAGCAGTCGAAGGGGGGGCACCTCTGGAAACACAATATATTTT	CASSRRGGTSGNTIYF
TRBJ2-3	TRBV12-3/TRBV12-4	-	TRBD1	TGTGCCAGGAGTAGAAGACAGGGGGGATGCACAGATACGCAGTATTTT	CARSRRQGGCTDTQYF
TRBJ2-1	TRBV5-5	-	-	TGCGCCAGCAGCTTCGAAGCAAAGCAGTTCTTC	CASSFEAKQFF
TRBJ1-6	TRBV20-1	-	-	TGCAGTGCTAGAGATCTGGTAACGTTTAGTCCACGCCTCCACTTT	CSARDLVTFSPRLHF
TRBJ2-1	TRBV10-3	-	TRBD2	TGTGTCATCACGGGACTAGCGGGAGGTTCAAACTCCTACAATGAGCAGTTCTTC	CVITGLAGGSNSYNEQFF
TRBJ2-7	TRBV12-3/TRBV12-4	-	-	TGTGCCAGCAGTGTGGGGAATCAGGGCGAGCAGTACTTC	CASSVGNQGEQYF
TRBJ2-2	TRBV6-2/TRBV6-3	-	-	TGTGCCAGCACCCTGGGCAAAGAGACCGGGGAGCTGTTTTTT	CASTLGKETGELFF
TRBJ2-1	TRBV5-5	-	TRBD1	TGTGCCAGCAGCACCCTAGGGACAGGGGATCCCAATGAGCATTTCTTC	CASSTLGTGDPNEHFF
TRBJ2-1	TRBV6-1	once	-	TGTGCCAGCAGCCCCCGGGACGGGAGCTACAATGAGCAGTTCTTC	CASSPRDGSYNEQFF
TRBJ2-1	TRBV11-2	few	TRBD2	TGTGCTAGCACCCCAGAGGGCGGGGGAAACTCCTACAATGAGCAGTTCTTT	CASTPEGGGNSYNEQFF
TRBJ2-3	TRBV20-1	-	-	TGCAGTGCTAGAATCGGGTCCACAGAAACGCAGTATTTT	CSARIGSTETQYF
TRBJ1-2	TRBV30	-	TRBD1	TGTGTCTGGAGTCCTACCGGGACAGGGATGAGGGGCTACACCTTC	CVWSPTGTGMRGYTF
TRBJ2-5	TRBV20-1	-	TRBD1	TGCAGTGCTGTGGGACAGGTGAGGTCCCAACCAGAGCTCCAAGAGACCCAGTACTTC	CSAVGQVRSQPELQETQYF
TRBJ1-4	TRBV10-3	-	TRBD1	TGTGCCATCAGTGAACACACAGGGGGAGGTGAAAAAGTGTTTTTT	CAISEHTGGGEKVFF
TRBJ2-3	TRBV28	-	-	TGTGCCAGCACTTCCCCCCCGGAACTTACAGATACGCAATATTTT	CASTSPPELTDTQYF
TRBJ1-2	TRBV30	-	-	TGTGCCTGGAGTGTACGCAACGGCTATGGCTACACCTTC	CAWSVRNGYGYTF
TRBJ1-1	TRBV2	few	-	TGTGCCAGCAGGGAAGACGTGGGCACTGAAGCTTTCTTT	CASREDVGTEAFF
TRBJ2-5	TRBV20-1	-	-	TGCAGCGCTAGATTCGGGCAAGAGACCCGTTACTTC	CSARFGQETRYF
TRBJ1-2	TRBV6-1	-	-	TGTGTCAGCAGTCGGGACATTAACTATGGCTACATCTTC	CVSSRDINYGYIF
TRBJ1-1	TRBV29-1	-	TRBD1	TGCATCGTTGAACGGACAGGGGGCCTAAGAACCATGAAAACTGAAGCTTTCTTT	CIVERTGGLRTMKTEAFF